This T cell receptor (beta chain) derives from a study of blood T cell repertoires in COVID-19. Study-wide background: The United States, Italy and Spain provided the acute and convalescent COVID-19 samples. The analysed material was cDNA or gDNA that came from T cells, B-cell-depleted T cells, or PBMCs.

This clone appeared a few times. As originally analysed: For nucleated cells, counts were estimated from reference gene primer amplification. Libraries were prepared by immunoSEQ multiplex PCR; TCRdb keeps only in-frame clonotypes and omits some of them. The D gene and trimming were derived from the DNA, and the V and J assignments and clone size from that table. The repertoire holds 55,000 to 90,000 clones, with approximately 77% as singletons. This TCR derives from an older woman with acute or convalescent COVID-19. Sample: peripheral blood.

The CDR3 region has the DNA TGTGCCAGTCGACTAGCGAGTACAGATACGCAGTATTTT. This codes for CASRLASTDTQYF. The chain carries TRBV12-3 or TRBV12-4 and TRBJ2-3, with 8 bases fitting TRBD2. The CDR3 runs 13 residues. The junction had 5 bases not matched to a gene; V was cut back by 9 bases and J by 3 bases.